Listed below are T cell receptor beta chains from one sample, sequenced in a study of CD8+CD57+ T cells in acquired aplastic anemia. Each CDR3 protein is one row after TCRdb ran MiXCR on the reads. The table records 160,000 or so distinct CDR3 sequences, less than 60% of them present only once. The sequencing sample was made of sorted CD4+, CD8+, or CD8+CD57+ T cells (not recorded which) from PBMCs. Source of these receptors: a human donor with aplastic anemia. Each CDR3 is given with its conserved first and last residue. D genes are given only for firm matches. Clone sizes are given selectively: once, few, many, or a class where the clone is expanded.

j_call: TRBJ1-2
d_call: TRBD1
v_call: TRBV20-1
clone_size: -
cdr3_nt: TGCAGTGCTAAAGACAGGGAAAAGTTTGACTACACCTTC
cdr3_aa: CSAKDREKFDYTF

j_call: TRBJ2-5
d_call: -
v_call: TRBV24-1
clone_size: -
cdr3_nt: TGTGCCACCAGTACGCCGACGGCCGGGGAGACCCAGTACTTC
cdr3_aa: CATSTPTAGETQYF

j_call: TRBJ1-2
d_call: -
v_call: TRBV12-5
clone_size: many
cdr3_nt: TGTGCTAGTGGTTTGGTAGGGGCTAACTATGGCTACACCTTC
cdr3_aa: CASGLVGANYGYTF

j_call: TRBJ2-5
d_call: -
v_call: TRBV19
clone_size: -
cdr3_nt: TGTGCCAGTGGGCCAAGGAAAGGAGAGACCCAGTACTTC
cdr3_aa: CASGPRKGETQYF

j_call: TRBJ2-3
d_call: -
v_call: TRBV11-2
clone_size: many
cdr3_nt: TGTGCCAGCAGCTTAGTTCGTGGCAGCCGCACAGATACGCAGTATTTT
cdr3_aa: CASSLVRGSRTDTQYF

j_call: TRBJ2-1
d_call: TRBD1
v_call: TRBV2
clone_size: -
cdr3_nt: TGTGCCAGCAGTGCTCCGACCGGGACAGGGACCAATGAGCAGTTCTTC
cdr3_aa: CASSAPTGTGTNEQFF

j_call: TRBJ1-1
d_call: -
v_call: TRBV4-3
clone_size: few
cdr3_nt: TGCGCCAGCAGCCAAGATGCACAATTGAACACTGAAGCTTTCTTT
cdr3_aa: CASSQDAQLNTEAFF

j_call: TRBJ2-1
d_call: TRBD2
v_call: TRBV12-3/TRBV12-4
clone_size: many
cdr3_nt: TGTGCCAGCATTCGCTCCAGCGGGAGCTCCTACAATGAGCAGTTCTTC
cdr3_aa: CASIRSSGSSYNEQFF

j_call: TRBJ1-5
d_call: TRBD1
v_call: TRBV9
clone_size: many
cdr3_nt: TGTGCCAGCAGCGTAGGGCCAGGGGGAAACAATCAGCCCCAGCATTTT
cdr3_aa: CASSVGPGGNNQPQHF

j_call: TRBJ2-6
d_call: -
v_call: TRBV6-1
clone_size: many
cdr3_nt: TGTGCCAGCAGCCACATCTCTGGGGCCAACGTCCTGACTTTC
cdr3_aa: CASSHISGANVLTF

j_call: TRBJ2-5
d_call: -
v_call: TRBV10-3
clone_size: -
cdr3_nt: TGTGCCATCAGTCCTGACGGGGGTGGAGAGACCCAGTACTTC
cdr3_aa: CAISPDGGGETQYF

j_call: TRBJ2-1
d_call: TRBD2
v_call: TRBV27
clone_size: -
cdr3_nt: TGTGCCAGCAGTTTTTCGGGGGGAGGTGAGCAGTTCTTC
cdr3_aa: CASSFSGGGEQFF

j_call: TRBJ2-1
d_call: TRBD2
v_call: TRBV24-1
clone_size: -
cdr3_nt: TGTGCCACCAGCTCCCCCGAACTAGCGGGAAGTAAGTTCTTC
cdr3_aa: CATSSPELAGSKFF

j_call: TRBJ2-1
d_call: -
v_call: TRBV18
clone_size: -
cdr3_nt: TGTGCCAGCTCACTTACACAGTACCTACCATTCAATGAGCAGTTCTTC
cdr3_aa: CASSLTQYLPFNEQFF

j_call: TRBJ1-2
d_call: -
v_call: TRBV12-3/TRBV12-4
clone_size: many
cdr3_nt: TGTGCCAGCAGACCCGGGCCTGCGGTCTATGGCTACACCTTC
cdr3_aa: CASRPGPAVYGYTF

j_call: TRBJ2-3
d_call: -
v_call: TRBV9
clone_size: many
cdr3_nt: TGTGCCAGCAGCCCCATGCACGGCACAGATACGCAGTATTTT
cdr3_aa: CASSPMHGTDTQYF

j_call: TRBJ2-5
d_call: TRBD1
v_call: TRBV2
clone_size: -
cdr3_nt: TGTGCCAGCAGCCGGGACAGGGTGATCCAGTACTTC
cdr3_aa: CASSRDRVIQYF

j_call: TRBJ2-7
d_call: TRBD1
v_call: TRBV27
clone_size: -
cdr3_nt: TGTGCCAGCGGCAGGGGGACAGGGGTAAGCGAGCAGTACTTC
cdr3_aa: CASGRGTGVSEQYF

j_call: TRBJ1-4
d_call: -
v_call: TRBV10-3
clone_size: -
cdr3_nt: TGTGCCATCAGCGAAGAGGGGTGGAGTGAAAAACTGTTTTTT
cdr3_aa: CAISEEGWSEKLFF

j_call: TRBJ2-2
d_call: -
v_call: TRBV20-1
clone_size: -
cdr3_nt: TGCAGTGCTTCGTCCACCGGGACGGTGAACACCGGGGAGCTGTTTTTT
cdr3_aa: CSASSTGTVNTGELFF

j_call: TRBJ1-2
d_call: -
v_call: TRBV25-1
clone_size: -
cdr3_nt: TGTGCCAGCAGTGCCCCCTCAGGGGTAGAGTTC
cdr3_aa: CASSAPSGVEF

j_call: TRBJ1-1
d_call: -
v_call: TRBV7-2
clone_size: many
cdr3_nt: TGTGCCAGCAGCTTAGTCGGGGGGAGCACTGAAGCTTTCTTT
cdr3_aa: CASSLVGGSTEAFF

j_call: TRBJ1-6
d_call: -
v_call: TRBV5-4
clone_size: -
cdr3_nt: TGTGCCAGCAGCTTTCAGGGAAATTCACCCCTCCACTTT
cdr3_aa: CASSFQGNSPLHF

j_call: TRBJ1-1
d_call: -
v_call: TRBV7-2
clone_size: many
cdr3_nt: TGTGCCAGCAGCCCCAGGCTGGACTTTGAAGCTTTCTTT
cdr3_aa: CASSPRLDFEAFF

j_call: TRBJ2-3
d_call: TRBD2
v_call: TRBV6-1
clone_size: -
cdr3_nt: TGTGCCAGCAAACTCACCGGGGGGGCCGATCCTACAGATACGCAGTATTTT
cdr3_aa: CASKLTGGADPTDTQYF

j_call: TRBJ2-3
d_call: TRBD2
v_call: TRBV10-3
clone_size: -
cdr3_nt: TGTGCCATCAGTGGGCTAGCGGGGGGGCAACACCGGTCAGATACGCAGTATTTT
cdr3_aa: CAISGLAGGQHRSDTQYF

j_call: TRBJ2-7
d_call: TRBD1
v_call: TRBV12-3/TRBV12-4
clone_size: -
cdr3_nt: TGTGCCAGCAGTACCCGGGACAGTTCCTACGAGCAGTACTTC
cdr3_aa: CASSTRDSSYEQYF

j_call: TRBJ1-1
d_call: TRBD1
v_call: TRBV10-3
clone_size: -
cdr3_nt: TGTGCCATCAGTACAGGGGGCCTCCCCACTGAAGCTTTCTTT
cdr3_aa: CAISTGGLPTEAFF

j_call: TRBJ2-3
d_call: TRBD2
v_call: TRBV7-6
clone_size: -
cdr3_nt: TGTGCCAGCAGCTTAGAGTGGCGGGGGGGAACAGATACGCAGTATTTT
cdr3_aa: CASSLEWRGGTDTQYF

j_call: TRBJ1-5
d_call: -
v_call: TRBV6-4
clone_size: many
cdr3_nt: TGTGCCAGCAGTGACAGGGACAATCAGCCCCAGCATTTT
cdr3_aa: CASSDRDNQPQHF

j_call: TRBJ2-2
d_call: -
v_call: TRBV11-2
clone_size: -
cdr3_nt: TGTGCCAGCAGCTTAGTATCGGCAGGAACCGCGAGCACCGGGGAGCTGTTTTTT
cdr3_aa: CASSLVSAGTASTGELFF

j_call: TRBJ1-5
d_call: -
v_call: TRBV7-2
clone_size: many
cdr3_nt: TGTGCCAGCAGCGTAGGGCCCGATCAGCCCCAGCATTTT
cdr3_aa: CASSVGPDQPQHF

j_call: TRBJ1-1
d_call: TRBD1
v_call: TRBV2
clone_size: -
cdr3_nt: TGTGCCAGCAGTAACAGGGGTATGACTGAAGCTTTCTTT
cdr3_aa: CASSNRGMTEAFF

j_call: TRBJ1-6
d_call: TRBD1
v_call: TRBV19
clone_size: few
cdr3_nt: TGTGCCAGTAGTAGGTACCGGGACAGCAATTCACCCCTCCACTTT
cdr3_aa: CASSRYRDSNSPLHF